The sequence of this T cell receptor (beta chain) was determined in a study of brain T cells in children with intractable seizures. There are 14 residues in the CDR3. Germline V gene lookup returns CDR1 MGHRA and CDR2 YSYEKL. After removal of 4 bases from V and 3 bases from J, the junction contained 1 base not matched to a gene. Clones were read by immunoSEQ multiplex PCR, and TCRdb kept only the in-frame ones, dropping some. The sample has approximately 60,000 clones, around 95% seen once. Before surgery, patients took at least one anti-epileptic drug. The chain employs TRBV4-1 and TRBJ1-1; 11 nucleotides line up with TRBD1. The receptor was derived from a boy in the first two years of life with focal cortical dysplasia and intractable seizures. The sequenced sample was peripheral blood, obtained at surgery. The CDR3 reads CASSLGQGDTEAFF. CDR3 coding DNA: TGCGCCAGCAGCCTGGGACAGGGGGACACTGAAGCTTTCTTT.